The 15 T cell receptor beta chains below were found in one sample sequenced in a study of CD8 T cells in Susac syndrome. It was with random hexamers that roughly 0.45 to 1 ug RNA was reverse transcribed. TCRdb ran MiXCR on the immunoSEQ multiplex PCR reads and lists one entry per CDR3 protein. The sample contains 180,000 or so distinct CDR3 sequences, around 94% of which appear only once. Sequencing was carried out using CD4+ T cells from PBMCs. The receptors were gathered from a human donor in good health.

J is TRBJ1-2 and V is TRBV19, with 9 bases aligning to TRBD1. V lost 9 bases and J lost 7; bases outside the gene matches: 3. The CDR3 totals 11 residues. The germline gives CDR1 LNHDA, CDR2 SQIVND (reference sequence). Here the CDR3 reads CASGTGLGYTF. The CDR3 DNA follows: TGTGCCAGCGGGACAGGGCTTGGCTACACCTTC.

The gene calls are TRBV15 and TRBJ2-7, with 8 bases lining up with TRBD1. V shed 0 bases and J 3 bases; nucleotides not matched to a gene: 4. This CDR3 comprises 15 residues. Germline V lookup: CDR1 LNHNV, CDR2 YYDKDF (reference sequence). The CDR3, as DNA: TGTGCCACCAGCAGAGATTGGGACAGGTTCTACGAGCAGTACTTC. It translates to CATSRDWDRFYEQYF.

The rearrangement joins TRBV27 to TRBJ2-1; 13 bases line up with TRBD2. CDR1 and CDR2 from the germline V gene are MNHEY and SMNVEV (reference sequence). The CDR3 spans 15 residues. V lost 6 bases and J lost 5; bases outside the gene matches: 4. CDR3 in DNA: TGTGCCAGCAGGATGGGACTAGCGGGGAACAATGAGCAGTTCTTC. Its translation is CASRMGLAGNNEQFF.

This clonotype was counted a single time. This sequence joins TRBV29-1 and TRBJ2-2; TRBD1 aligns across 7 bases. The CDR3 loop spans 14 amino acids. Germline V gives CDR1 SQVTM, CDR2 ANQGSEA. V lost 6 bases, J lost 0 bases, and 4 bases stayed unmatched. This CDR3 is CSVPGQPNTGELFF. CDR3 sequence (DNA): TGCAGCGTCCCGGGACAGCCGAACACCGGGGAGCTGTTTTTT.

This sequence joins TRBV30 and TRBJ2-3; D may match TRBD1 or TRBD2 (6 bases each). The ends were cut back, 4 bases at V and 1 base at J, with 12 bases in the middle. The CDR3 is 14 residues long. The germline V gene encodes CDR1 GTSNPN and CDR2 SVGIG (reference sequence). For the CDR3, the DNA is TGTGCCTGGACAAGGGGGGCCGGCACAGATACGCAGTATTTT. The encoded protein is CAWTRGAGTDTQYF. Based on the CDR3 plus reference TRBV30 and TRBJ2-3, the full variable domain is SQTIHQWPATLVQPVGSPLSLECTVEGTSNPNLYWYRQAAGRGLQLLFYSVGIGQISSEVPQNLSASRPQDRQFILSSKKLLLSDSGFYLCAWTRGAGTDTQYFGPGTRLTVL.

V is TRBV4-3 and J is TRBJ1-6; D possibly corresponds to TRBD1 (5 bases). V was clipped by 4 bases and J by 11 bases, with 12 bases between them. Germline V CDR1 and CDR2: LGHNA, YSLEER. The CDR3 sequence is 13 residues long. In DNA form, the CDR3 reads TGCGCCAGCAGCCCCCGCAGGGAGGCACCCCTCCACTTT. Translation gives CASSPRREAPLHF.

The chain has TRBV4-2 and TRBJ2-3, with 8 bases identical to TRBD2. CDR3 length: 17 residues. The junction had 11 bases not matched to a gene; V was cut back by 1 base and J by 5 bases. Germline CDR1 reads LGHNA; CDR2 reads YNFKEQ. The CDR3, as DNA: TGTGCCAGCAGCCAAGGAGGTGCGGGGGGCCCCGGAGATACGCAGTATTTT. Protein: CASSQGGAGGPGDTQYF.

The V gene is TRBV3-1, the J gene TRBJ2-7; D is possibly TRBD2 (6 bases). CDR3 length: 14 amino acids. Trimming removed 4 bases from V and 2 bases from J, with 12 bases in between. CDR1 is LGHDT, CDR2 YNNKEL, per germline (reference sequence). CDR3 amino acids: CASSPRGYAYEQYF. Written as DNA, the CDR3 is TGTGCCAGCAGCCCGCGGGGTTACGCCTACGAGCAGTACTTC.

The chain carries TRBV20-1 and TRBJ2-2; tentatively, D is TRBD2 (6 bases). CDR1 and CDR2 (germline): DFQATT, SNEGSKA (reference sequence). Trimming left V 3 bases short and J 5 bases short, with 16 bases between. The CDR3 consists of 15 residues. This chain's CDR3 is CSASRGSRGTGELFF. DNA for the CDR3: TGCAGTGCTAGTCGGGGGAGCCGGGGTACCGGGGAGCTGTTTTTT.

CDR3 sequence (DNA): TGTGCCAGCAGTATGGGCCCCAACTATGGCTACACCTTC. Its translation is CASSMGPNYGYTF. This chain links TRBV2 with TRBJ1-2; no reliable D call. Germline-derived CDR1 and CDR2 are SNHLY and FYNNEI. V was clipped by 5 bases and J by 2 bases, with 9 bases between them. The CDR3 has 13 residues. The variable domain in full, with the rest retrieved from reference TRBV2 and TRBJ1-2, is EPEVTQTPSHQVTQMGQEVILRCVPISNHLYFYWYRQILGQKVEFLVSFYNNEISEKSEIFDDQFSVERPDGSNFTLKIRSTKLEDSAMYFCASSMGPNYGYTFGSGTRLTVV.

The gene calls are TRBV4-2 and TRBJ2-5; D is unresolved. V lost 0 bases and J 5 bases, leaving 13 bases between the germline ends. The CDR3 is made up of 15 amino acids. The germline V gene encodes CDR1 LGHNA and CDR2 YNFKEQ. CDR3 region: CASSQEVRTRETQYF. The CDR3 DNA sequence: TGTGCCAGCAGCCAAGAGGTCCGGACGAGGGAGACCCAGTACTTC.

This clonotype has just one count. The chain couples TRBV29-1 to TRBJ2-5; the match to TRBD1 covers 9 bases. The CDR3 runs 12 residues. Germline CDR1 SQVTM, CDR2 ANQGSEA. The V and J ends lost 7 bases and 5 bases, in that order; junction bases with no gene match: 5. CDR3 protein: CSAGQGIETQYF. DNA for the CDR3: TGCAGCGCAGGACAGGGGATTGAGACCCAGTACTTC.

The CDR3 DNA reads TGTGCCAGCGGACGACCGGGGGATACGCAGTATTTT. This translates into CASGRPGDTQYF. The V and J genes are TRBV7-2 and TRBJ2-3; D is possibly TRBD2 (5 bases). The CDR3 is 12 amino acids. The germline CDR1 and CDR2 sequences are SGHTA and FQGNSA. The germline V and J ends were trimmed by 8 bases and 6 bases, with 12 bases remaining between them. Complete variable domain (other parts from reference TRBV7-2 and TRBJ2-3): GAGVSQSPSNKVTEKGKDVELRCDPISGHTALYWYRQSLGQGLEFLIYFQGNSAPDKSGLPSDRFSAERTGGSVSTLTIQRTQQEDSAVYLCASGRPGDTQYFGPGTRLTVL.

V usage is TRBV4-2 and J usage is TRBJ2-1; 8 nucleotides agree with TRBD2. V dropped 4 bases and J dropped 4; count of bases not matched to a gene: 9. The CDR3 is made up of 16 amino acids. Germline V lookup: CDR1 LGHNA, CDR2 YNFKEQ. Here the CDR3 reads CASSRSRGGAYNEQFF. In DNA form, the CDR3 reads TGTGCCAGCAGCCGCAGCCGGGGGGGGGCTTACAATGAGCAGTTCTTC.

The rearrangement links TRBV6-2 or TRBV6-3 to TRBJ2-5; D is possibly TRBD1 or TRBD2 (5 bases each). CDR1 and CDR2 from the germline V gene are MNHEY and SVGEGT. The CDR3 is 14 residues long. Trimming stripped 2 bases from V and 5 bases from J, with 12 bases between. The CDR3 is CASSYLGARETQYF. CDR3 sequence (DNA): TGTGCCAGCAGTTACCTCGGGGCCCGCGAGACCCAGTACTTC.